The 5 T cell receptor beta chains listed next were all sequenced from one sample in a study of blood T cell repertoires in COVID-19. Produced via immunoSEQ multiplex PCR; TCRdb's table is partial and in-frame only. The sample has over 120,000 clones; more than 75% are singletons. Sequencing input: peripheral blood. These receptors all stem from a human donor in a cohort sampled during active COVID-19.

V gene TRBV12-3 or TRBV12-4 combines with J gene TRBJ2-2; possibly TRBD2 for D (6 bases). This CDR3 comprises 13 residues. V was cut by 7 bases and J by 4 bases, with 10 bases left in between. The CDR3 sequence: CASIPEGTGELFF. In DNA form, the CDR3 reads TGTGCCAGCATTCCGGAGGGCACCGGGGAGCTGTTTTTT.

The chain uses TRBV4-2 and TRBJ1-4; 9 nucleotides align to TRBD1. The CDR3 runs to 16 residues. Per germline, CDR1 LGHNA and CDR2 YNFKEQ. With 0 bases clipped from V and 8 bases from J, the junction kept 7 bases outside the gene matches. The CDR3 coding sequence is TGTGCCAGCAGCCAAGATTCCGGACAGGGGTACGAAAAACTGTTTTTT. As protein: CASSQDSGQGYEKLFF.

This chain joins TRBV27 and TRBJ2-2; 7 bases map to TRBD1. V lost 5 bases and J lost 4; bases outside the gene matches: 7. Germline V gives CDR1 MNHEY, CDR2 SMNVEV (reference sequence). CDR3 length: 15 residues. In nucleotides, the CDR3 is TGTGCCAGCAGTGTTACAGGGGCGGGCACCGGGGAGCTGTTTTTT. Its translation: CASSVTGAGTGELFF.

This rearrangement joins TRBV27 to TRBJ2-7; 9 bases fit TRBD1. CDR1 and CDR2 from the germline V gene are MNHEY and SMNVEV (reference sequence). The CDR3 is 15 residues long. The junction had 4 bases not matched to a gene; V was cut back by 4 bases and J by 0 bases. This chain's CDR3 is CASSWGQGPSYEQYV. In nucleotides, the CDR3 is TGTGCCAGCAGTTGGGGACAGGGCCCCTCCTACGAGCAGTACGTC.

The J gene is TRBJ2-2, the V gene TRBV2; 9 nucleotides line up with TRBD1. Germline V lookup: CDR1 SNHLY, CDR2 FYNNEI. V was pared by 7 bases and J by 3 bases, with 6 bases of the junction left unmatched. This CDR3 comprises 15 residues. The CDR3 bases are TGTGCCAGCATCCGACAGGGGGTGGACACCGGGGAGCTGTTTTTT. It translates to CASIRQGVDTGELFF. Full variable domain (outside the CDR3, taken from reference TRBV2 and TRBJ2-2): EPEVTQTPSHQVTQMGQEVILRCVPISNHLYFYWYRQILGQKVEFLVSFYNNEISEKSEIFDDQFSVERPDGSNFTLKIRSTKLEDSAMYFCASIRQGVDTGELFFGEGSRLTVL.